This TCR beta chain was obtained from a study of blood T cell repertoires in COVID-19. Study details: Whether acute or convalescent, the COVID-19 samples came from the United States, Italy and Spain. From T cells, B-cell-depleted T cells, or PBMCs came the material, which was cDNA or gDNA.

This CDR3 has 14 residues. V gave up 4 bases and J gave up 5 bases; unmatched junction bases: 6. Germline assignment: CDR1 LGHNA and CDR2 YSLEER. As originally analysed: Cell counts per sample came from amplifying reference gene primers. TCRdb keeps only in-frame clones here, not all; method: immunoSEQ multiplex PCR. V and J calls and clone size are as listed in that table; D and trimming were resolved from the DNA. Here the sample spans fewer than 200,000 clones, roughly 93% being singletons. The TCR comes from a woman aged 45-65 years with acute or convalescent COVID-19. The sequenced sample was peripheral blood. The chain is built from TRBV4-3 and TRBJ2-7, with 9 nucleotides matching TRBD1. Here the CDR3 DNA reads TGCGCCAGCAGCCCGGGGACAGGGACCGACGAGCAGTACTTC. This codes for CASSPGTGTDEQYF.